Below, 3 T cell receptor beta chains from the same sample are listed, as sequenced in a study of technical replicates of blood from a handful of donors. Measured with immunoSEQ multiplex PCR; TCRdb has only the in-frame clones, and not every one. The table includes 65,000 to 80,000 clones, approximately 98% detected once. The sample comprised T cells isolated from PBMCs. These receptors originate from a human donor in good health.

This rearrangement joins TRBV7-8 to TRBJ1-5, with D tentatively TRBD1 (5 bases). V was cut by 1 base and J by 0 bases, with 7 bases left in between. There are 15 residues in the CDR3. CDR1 SGHVS and CDR2 FQNEAQ come from the germline V gene. CDR3 nucleotides: TGTGCCAGCAGCTTAGATCAGGGTAGCAATCAGCCCCAGCATTTT. It yields the protein CASSLDQGSNQPQHF.

V usage is TRBV9 and J usage is TRBJ1-2; no reliable D call. V lost 4 bases to trimming and J lost 4 bases, with 5 bases between them. The CDR3 runs 11 residues. Germline assignment: CDR1 SGDLS and CDR2 YYNGEE. The CDR3: CASSPGYGYTF. In DNA form, the CDR3 reads TGTGCCAGCAGCCCGGGCTATGGCTACACCTTC.

The J gene is TRBJ2-1, the V gene TRBV29-1, with 7 bases lining up with TRBD2. Germline CDR1 and CDR2: SQVTM and ANQGSEA. The CDR3 sequence is 10 residues long. The CDR3 protein is CTGGLDEQFF. DNA for the CDR3: TGCACCGGGGGGTTGGATGAGCAGTTCTTC.